This record covers a single TCR beta chain. The antigen remains unidentified. The data are from a study of T cell responses to AZD1222 COVID-19 vaccine. Study observations and caveats: The study identified only 6 or 7 AZD1222 recipients as seropositive at baseline.

Looked up from germline, CDR1 is MRHNA and CDR2 is SNTAGT. V was cut by 2 bases and J by 2 bases, with 19 bases left in between. The CDR3 sequence is 17 residues long. Produced via immunoSEQ multiplex PCR; TCRdb's table is partial and in-frame only. Among over 95,000 clones listed, about nine tenths were seen once. Sequencing was performed on peripheral blood, taken on day 0 of AZD1222 vaccination. The rearrangement joins TRBV6-4 to TRBJ2-7; a weak D match, TRBD1 (6 bases). The clonotype originates from an adult in good health. This chain's CDR3 is CASSDSALTGKAYEQYF. The CDR3 DNA sequence: TGTGCCAGCAGTGACAGTGCGTTGACAGGTAAAGCCTACGAGCAGTACTTC.